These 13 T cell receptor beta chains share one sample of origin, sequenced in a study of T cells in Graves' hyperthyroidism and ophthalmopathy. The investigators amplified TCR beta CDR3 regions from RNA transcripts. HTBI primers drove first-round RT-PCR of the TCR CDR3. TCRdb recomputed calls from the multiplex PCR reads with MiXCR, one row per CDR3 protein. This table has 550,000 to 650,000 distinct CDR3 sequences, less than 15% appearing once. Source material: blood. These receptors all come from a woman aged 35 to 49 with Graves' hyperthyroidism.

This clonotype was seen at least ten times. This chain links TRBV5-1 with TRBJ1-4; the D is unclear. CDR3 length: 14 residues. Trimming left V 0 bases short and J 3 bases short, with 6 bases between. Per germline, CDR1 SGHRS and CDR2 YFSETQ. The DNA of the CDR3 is TGCGCCAGCAGCTTGGTCGGAGCTAATGAAAAACTGTTTTTT. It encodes CASSLVGANEKLFF.

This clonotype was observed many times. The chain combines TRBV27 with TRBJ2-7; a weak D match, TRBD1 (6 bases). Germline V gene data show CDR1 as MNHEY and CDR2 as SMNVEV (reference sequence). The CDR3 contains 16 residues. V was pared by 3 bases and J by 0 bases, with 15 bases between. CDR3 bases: TGTGCCAGCAGTTTGTTGGGGGCGAGGAGCTCCTACGAGCAGTACTTC. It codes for CASSLLGARSSYEQYF.

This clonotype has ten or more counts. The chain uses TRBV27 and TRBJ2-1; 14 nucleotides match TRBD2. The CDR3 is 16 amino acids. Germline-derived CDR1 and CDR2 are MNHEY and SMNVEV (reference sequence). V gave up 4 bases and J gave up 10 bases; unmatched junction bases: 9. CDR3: CASSSAGTSGRGEQFF. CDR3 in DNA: TGTGCCAGCAGTTCCGCCGGGACTAGCGGGAGAGGCGAGCAGTTCTTC.

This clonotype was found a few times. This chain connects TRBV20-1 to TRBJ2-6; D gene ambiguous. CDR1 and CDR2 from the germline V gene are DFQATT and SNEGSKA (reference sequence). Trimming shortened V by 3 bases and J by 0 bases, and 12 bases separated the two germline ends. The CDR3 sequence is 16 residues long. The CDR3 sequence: CSASGKPSSGANVLTF. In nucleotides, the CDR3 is TGCAGTGCTAGTGGTAAACCAAGCTCTGGGGCCAACGTCCTGACTTTC.

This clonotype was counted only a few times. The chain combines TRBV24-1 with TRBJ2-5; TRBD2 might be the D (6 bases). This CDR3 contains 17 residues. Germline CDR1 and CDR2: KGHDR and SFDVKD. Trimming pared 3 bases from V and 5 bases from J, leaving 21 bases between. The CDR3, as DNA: TGTGCCACCAGTGATCCCCCTGGGGGGAGGACCGGGGAGACCCAGTACTTC. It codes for CATSDPPGGRTGETQYF.

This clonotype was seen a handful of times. CDR3 protein: CASFGGVHSGNTIYF. The CDR3, as DNA: TGTGCCAGCTTTGGTGGAGTTCACTCTGGAAACACCATATATTTT. The chain recombines TRBV6-1 with TRBJ1-3; D uncertain. The germline CDR1 and CDR2 sequences are MNHNS and SASEGT. CDR3 length: 15 residues. Trimming cost V 8 bases and J 0 bases, with 14 bases left between them.

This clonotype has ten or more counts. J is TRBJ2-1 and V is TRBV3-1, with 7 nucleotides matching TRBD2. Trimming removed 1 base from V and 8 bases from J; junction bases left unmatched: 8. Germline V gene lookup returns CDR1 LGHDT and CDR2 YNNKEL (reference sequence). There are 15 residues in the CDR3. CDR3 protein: CASSQAGTTFYEQFF. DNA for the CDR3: TGTGCCAGCAGCCAAGCAGGGACTACTTTCTATGAGCAGTTCTTC.

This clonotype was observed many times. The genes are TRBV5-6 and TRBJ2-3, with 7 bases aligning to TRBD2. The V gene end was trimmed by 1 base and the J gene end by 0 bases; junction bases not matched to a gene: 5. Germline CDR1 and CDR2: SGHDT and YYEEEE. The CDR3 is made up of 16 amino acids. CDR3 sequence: CASSLYGRHSTDTQYF. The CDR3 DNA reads TGTGCCAGCAGCTTGTACGGGAGGCATAGCACAGATACGCAGTATTTT.

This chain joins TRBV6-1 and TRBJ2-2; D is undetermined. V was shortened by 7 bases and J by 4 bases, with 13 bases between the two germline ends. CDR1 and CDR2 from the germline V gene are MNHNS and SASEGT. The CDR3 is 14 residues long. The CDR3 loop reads CASNLGGITGELFF. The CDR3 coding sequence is TGTGCCAGCAATCTCGGCGGTATCACCGGGGAGCTGTTTTTT.

The CDR3: CASSAQGGWNEQFF. As DNA, the CDR3 is TGTGCCAGCAGTGCCCAGGGAGGGTGGAATGAGCAGTTCTTC. The chain is built from TRBV6-1 and TRBJ2-1; 7 nucleotides align to TRBD2. The CDR3 extends over 14 amino acids. The J segment lost 7 bases and the V segment lost 4 bases, leaving 7 bases of the junction unmatched. Germline V gene sequence: CDR1 MNHNS, CDR2 SASEGT.

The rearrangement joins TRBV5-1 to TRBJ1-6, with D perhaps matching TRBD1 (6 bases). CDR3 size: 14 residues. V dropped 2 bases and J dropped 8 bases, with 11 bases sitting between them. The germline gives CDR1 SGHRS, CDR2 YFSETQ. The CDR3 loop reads CASSFTGSDSPLHF. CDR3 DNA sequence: TGCGCCAGCAGCTTTACAGGGAGTGATTCACCCCTCCACTTT.

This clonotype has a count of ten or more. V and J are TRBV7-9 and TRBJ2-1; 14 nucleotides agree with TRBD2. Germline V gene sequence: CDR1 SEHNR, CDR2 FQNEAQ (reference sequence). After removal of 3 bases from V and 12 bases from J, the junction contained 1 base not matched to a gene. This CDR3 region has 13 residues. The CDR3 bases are TGTGCCAGCAGCTTGGGGACTAGCGGGAGGCAGTTCTTC. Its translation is CASSLGTSGRQFF.

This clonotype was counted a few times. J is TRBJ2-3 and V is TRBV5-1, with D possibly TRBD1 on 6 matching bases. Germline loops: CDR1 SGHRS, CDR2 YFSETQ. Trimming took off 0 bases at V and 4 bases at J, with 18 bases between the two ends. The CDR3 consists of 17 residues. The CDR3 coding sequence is TGCGCCAGCAGCTTGGTGGTGTCAGGGGCTGGGGCAGATACGCAGTATTTT. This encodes CASSLVVSGAGADTQYF.